A selection of T cell receptor beta chains follows, all from one sample in a study of blood T cell repertoires in COVID-19. The protocol was immunoSEQ multiplex PCR, while the TCRdb copy is restricted to in-frame clones and leaves out a portion. The table shows hundreds of thousands of clones, with 85% occurring only once. Sequenced sample: peripheral blood. These receptors all come from a human donor in a cohort sampled during active COVID-19. The conserved cysteine and the conserved F or W are not part of the CDR3 here. Each record gives: CDR3 protein, V gene, J gene.

cdr3_aa: ASSLEYASGSEQY; v_call: TRBV7-2; j_call: TRBJ2-7
cdr3_aa: ASSLDPSSGSTDTQY; v_call: TRBV7-9; j_call: TRBJ2-3
cdr3_aa: ASSIGVEPQH; v_call: TRBV19; j_call: TRBJ1-5
cdr3_aa: ASSPRADRVGEQF; v_call: TRBV7-8; j_call: TRBJ2-1
cdr3_aa: ATSDFRGTSGKGDNEQF; v_call: TRBV24-1; j_call: TRBJ2-1
cdr3_aa: ASSVVGTSGTNEQF; v_call: TRBV9; j_call: TRBJ2-1
cdr3_aa: AISEPTGLAAEAF; v_call: TRBV10-3; j_call: TRBJ1-1
cdr3_aa: ASSPRLAGHDTQY; v_call: TRBV28; j_call: TRBJ2-3
cdr3_aa: ASSLDRGGGTEAF; v_call: TRBV7-8; j_call: TRBJ1-1
cdr3_aa: ASSSRTDLRPQH; v_call: TRBV7-9; j_call: TRBJ1-5
cdr3_aa: ASSNNRVDTQY; v_call: TRBV7-2; j_call: TRBJ2-3
cdr3_aa: SASPYRNHNEQF; v_call: TRBV20-1; j_call: TRBJ2-1
cdr3_aa: AWSETGGGNTEAF; v_call: TRBV30; j_call: TRBJ1-1
cdr3_aa: ASSLGGLGTEAF; v_call: TRBV5-1; j_call: TRBJ1-1